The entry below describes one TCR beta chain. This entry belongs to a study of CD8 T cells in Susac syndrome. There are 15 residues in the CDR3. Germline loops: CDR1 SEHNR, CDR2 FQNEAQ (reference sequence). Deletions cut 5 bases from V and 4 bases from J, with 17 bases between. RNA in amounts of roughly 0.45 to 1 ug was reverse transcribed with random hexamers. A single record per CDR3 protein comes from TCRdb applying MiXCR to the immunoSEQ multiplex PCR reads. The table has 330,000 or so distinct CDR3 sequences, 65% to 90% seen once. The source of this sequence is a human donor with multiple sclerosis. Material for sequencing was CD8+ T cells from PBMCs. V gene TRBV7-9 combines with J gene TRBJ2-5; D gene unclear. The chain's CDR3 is CASSPWTETGETQYF. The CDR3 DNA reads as TGTGCCAGCAGCCCCTGGACGGAGACGGGAGAGACCCAGTACTTC.